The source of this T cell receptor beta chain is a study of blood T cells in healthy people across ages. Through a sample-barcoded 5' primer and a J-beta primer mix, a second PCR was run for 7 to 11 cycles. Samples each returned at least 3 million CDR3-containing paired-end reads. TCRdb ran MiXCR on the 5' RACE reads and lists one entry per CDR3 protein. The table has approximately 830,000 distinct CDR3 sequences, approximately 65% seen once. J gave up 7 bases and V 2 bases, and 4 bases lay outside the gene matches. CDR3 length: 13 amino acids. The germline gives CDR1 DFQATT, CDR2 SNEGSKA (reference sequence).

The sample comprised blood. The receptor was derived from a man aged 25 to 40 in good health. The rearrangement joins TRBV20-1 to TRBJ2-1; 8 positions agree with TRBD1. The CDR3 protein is CSARQGALNEQFF. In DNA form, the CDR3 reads TGCAGTGCTAGACAGGGGGCGTTAAATGAGCAGTTCTTC.